The rows below give T cell receptor beta chains drawn from one sample of a study of monozygotic twins with inflammatory bowel disease. TCRdb re-called the 5' RACE reads; every CDR3 protein appears as one record, without DNA. This repertoire includes 150,000 to 200,000 distinct CDR3 sequences. Sequenced material: blood. The receptor source for this set is a human donor with ulcerative colitis or Crohn's disease, or a healthy co-twin of an affected twin (not recorded which). CDR3s include the opening cysteine and the closing phenylalanine or tryptophan.

V gene	J gene	CDR3 protein
TRBV5-1	TRBJ1-1	CASSPELGQVEAFF
TRBV19	TRBJ2-1	CASSPSTSAYNEQFF
TRBV14	TRBJ1-5	CASSPTQGGPQHF
TRBV5-1	TRBJ1-4	CASSLYSTTNEKLFF
TRBV5-1	TRBJ2-3	CASNPSPAGGADTQYF
TRBV5-1	TRBJ2-7	CASSLDRSPYEQYF
TRBV19	TRBJ2-6	CASSFRRSGANVLTF
TRBV7-3	TRBJ2-7	CASSLKASFPGDEQYF
TRBV28	TRBJ2-2	CASTSPTGTGELFF
TRBV7-2	TRBJ2-3	CASSLKIGAADTQYF
TRBV29-1	TRBJ2-1	CSLEPYSNNEQFF
TRBV7-6	TRBJ1-6	CASSLGGGRGSPLHF
TRBV29-1	TRBJ2-7	CSVALQTYEQYF
TRBV20-1	TRBJ2-1	CGRTTPRNEQFF
TRBV18	TRBJ1-1	CASSKERNTEAFF
TRBV20-1	TRBJ1-1	CSARDKLQRNTEAFF
TRBV6-1	TRBJ2-2	CASSRGQGGFGLFF
TRBV5-1	TRBJ2-7	CASSFSQTSGRAGNEQYF
TRBV6-1	TRBJ2-7	CASRDWGTDSYEQYF
TRBV27	TRBJ2-1	CASSLKASGSGFHYNEQFF
TRBV25-1	TRBJ2-2	CASSPLSGELFF
TRBV7-2	TRBJ2-3	CASSSRLAGGPDTQYF
TRBV6-2/TRBV6-3	TRBJ2-7	CASSYSPGTGANTYEQYF
TRBV5-1	TRBJ2-7	CASSPLAGLSYEQYF
TRBV11-2	TRBJ1-1	CASSSLGVTEAFF
TRBV7-6	TRBJ2-7	CASSWGLAGQWYEQYF
TRBV15	TRBJ2-1	CATQTGTSSNEQFF
TRBV5-8	TRBJ2-3	CASSVPGTTDTQYF
TRBV5-4	TRBJ2-5	CASSLSSGTETQYF
TRBV4-3	TRBJ2-7	CASSHDTRDSYSYEQYF
TRBV6-1	TRBJ1-6	CASSDRRGYNSPLHF
TRBV12-3/TRBV12-4	TRBJ2-5	CASSLLPIGQETQYF
TRBV15	TRBJ1-2	CATSRGRIITGGNGYTF
TRBV12-3/TRBV12-4	TRBJ2-3	CASSPYRATDTQYF
TRBV5-4	TRBJ2-1	CASSPSSGTVNEQFF
TRBV20-1	TRBJ2-7	CSARDSGRTYEQYF
TRBV7-9	TRBJ1-1	CASSLRGGGSYTEAFF
TRBV7-3	TRBJ2-1	CASSLTGFYNEQFF
TRBV5-1	TRBJ2-1	CASSAGTGGYNEQFF
TRBV29-1	TRBJ2-3	CSALGGVGSTDTQYF
TRBV5-1	TRBJ2-2	CASSLDRFGPGELFF
TRBV30	TRBJ1-3	CARGQGTGNTIYF